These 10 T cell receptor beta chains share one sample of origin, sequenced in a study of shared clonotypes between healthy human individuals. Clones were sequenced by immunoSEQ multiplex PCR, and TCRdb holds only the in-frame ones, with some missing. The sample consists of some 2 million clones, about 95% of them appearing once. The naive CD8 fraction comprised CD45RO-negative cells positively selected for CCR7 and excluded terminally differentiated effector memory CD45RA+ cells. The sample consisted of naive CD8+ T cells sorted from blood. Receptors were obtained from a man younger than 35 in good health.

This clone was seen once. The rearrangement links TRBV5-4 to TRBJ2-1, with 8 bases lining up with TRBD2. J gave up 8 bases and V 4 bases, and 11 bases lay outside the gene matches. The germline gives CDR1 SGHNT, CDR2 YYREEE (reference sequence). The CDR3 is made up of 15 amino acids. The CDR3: CASSGTSGPSDEQFF. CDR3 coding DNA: TGTGCCAGCAGCGGAACTAGCGGCCCCAGCGATGAGCAGTTCTTC.

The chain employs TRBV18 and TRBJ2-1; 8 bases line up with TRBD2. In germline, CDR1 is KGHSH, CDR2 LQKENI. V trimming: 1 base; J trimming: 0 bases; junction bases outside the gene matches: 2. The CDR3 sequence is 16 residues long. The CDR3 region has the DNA TGTGCCAGCTCACCACTAGGGACTAGCTCCTACAATGAGCAGTTCTTC. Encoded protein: CASSPLGTSSYNEQFF.

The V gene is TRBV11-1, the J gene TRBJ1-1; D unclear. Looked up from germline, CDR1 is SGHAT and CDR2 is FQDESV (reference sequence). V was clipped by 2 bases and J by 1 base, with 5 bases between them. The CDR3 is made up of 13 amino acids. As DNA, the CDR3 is TGTGCCAGCAGCTTAAACGAGAACACTGAAGCTTTCTTT. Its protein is CASSLNENTEAFF.

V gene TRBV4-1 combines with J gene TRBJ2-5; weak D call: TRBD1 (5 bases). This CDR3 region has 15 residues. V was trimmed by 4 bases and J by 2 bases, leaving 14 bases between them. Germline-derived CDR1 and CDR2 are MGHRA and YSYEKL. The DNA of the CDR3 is TGCGCCAGCAGCCGCTCAGACAGAGCTCAAGAGACCCAGTACTTC. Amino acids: CASSRSDRAQETQYF.

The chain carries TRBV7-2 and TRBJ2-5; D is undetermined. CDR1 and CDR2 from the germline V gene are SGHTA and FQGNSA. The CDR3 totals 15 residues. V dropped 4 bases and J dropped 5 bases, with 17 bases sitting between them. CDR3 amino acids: CASSSNLGYGETQYF. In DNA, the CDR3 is TGTGCCAGCAGCTCAAACCTGGGCTATGGGGAGACCCAGTACTTC. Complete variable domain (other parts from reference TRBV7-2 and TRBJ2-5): GAGVSQSPSNKVTEKGKDVELRCDPISGHTALYWYRQSLGQGLEFLIYFQGNSAPDKSGLPSDRFSAERTGGSVSTLTIQRTQQEDSAVYLCASSSNLGYGETQYFGPGTRLLVL.

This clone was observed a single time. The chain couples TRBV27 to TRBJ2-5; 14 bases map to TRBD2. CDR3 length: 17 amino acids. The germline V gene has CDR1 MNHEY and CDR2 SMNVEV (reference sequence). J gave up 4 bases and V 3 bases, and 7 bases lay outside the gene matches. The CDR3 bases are TGTGCCAGCAGTTTGATGACTAGCGGGGGGGCCAGAGAGACCCAGTACTTC. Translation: CASSLMTSGGARETQYF.

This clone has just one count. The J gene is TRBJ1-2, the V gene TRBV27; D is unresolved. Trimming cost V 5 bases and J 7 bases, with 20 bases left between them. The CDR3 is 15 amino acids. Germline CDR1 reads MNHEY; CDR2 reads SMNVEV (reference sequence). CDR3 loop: CASSKRTGSRGGYTF. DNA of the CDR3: TGTGCCAGCAGTAAAAGGACGGGCTCTCGGGGTGGCTACACCTTC.

The CDR3 protein is CAWSVAAGNYNEQFF. The CDR3 DNA is TGTGCCTGGAGTGTAGCAGCGGGGAATTACAATGAGCAGTTCTTC. The chain joins TRBV30 to TRBJ2-1; 7 positions match TRBD2. The V gene's germline CDR1 is GTSNPN and CDR2 SVGIG (reference sequence). The CDR3 spans 15 residues. With 0 bases clipped from V and 4 bases from J, the junction kept 6 bases outside the gene matches.

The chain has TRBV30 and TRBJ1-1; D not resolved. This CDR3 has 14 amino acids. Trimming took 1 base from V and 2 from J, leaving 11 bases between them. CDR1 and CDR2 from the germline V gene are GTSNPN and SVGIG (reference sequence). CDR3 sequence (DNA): TGTGCCTGGAGTGGGTTCTCAGGAAACACTGAAGCTTTCTTT. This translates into CAWSGFSGNTEAFF.

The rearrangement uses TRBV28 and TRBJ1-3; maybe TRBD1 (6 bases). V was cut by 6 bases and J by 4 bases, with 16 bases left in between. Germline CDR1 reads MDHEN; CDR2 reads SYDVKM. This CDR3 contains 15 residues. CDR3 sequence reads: CASRTRGSRGNTIYF. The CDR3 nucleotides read TGTGCCAGCAGGACGAGGGGGTCTAGGGGAAACACCATATATTTT.